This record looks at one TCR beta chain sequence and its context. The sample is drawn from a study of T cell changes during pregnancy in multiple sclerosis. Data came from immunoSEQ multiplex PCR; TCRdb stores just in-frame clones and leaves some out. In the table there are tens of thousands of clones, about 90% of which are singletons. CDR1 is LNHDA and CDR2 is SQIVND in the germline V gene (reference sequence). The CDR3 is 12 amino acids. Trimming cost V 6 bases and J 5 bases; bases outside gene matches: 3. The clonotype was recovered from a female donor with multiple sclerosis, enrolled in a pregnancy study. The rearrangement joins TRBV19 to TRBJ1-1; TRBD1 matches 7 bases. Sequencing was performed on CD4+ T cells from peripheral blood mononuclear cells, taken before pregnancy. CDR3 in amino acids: CASSRQGTEAFF. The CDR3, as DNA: TGTGCCAGTAGCCGACAGGGAACTGAAGCTTTCTTT.